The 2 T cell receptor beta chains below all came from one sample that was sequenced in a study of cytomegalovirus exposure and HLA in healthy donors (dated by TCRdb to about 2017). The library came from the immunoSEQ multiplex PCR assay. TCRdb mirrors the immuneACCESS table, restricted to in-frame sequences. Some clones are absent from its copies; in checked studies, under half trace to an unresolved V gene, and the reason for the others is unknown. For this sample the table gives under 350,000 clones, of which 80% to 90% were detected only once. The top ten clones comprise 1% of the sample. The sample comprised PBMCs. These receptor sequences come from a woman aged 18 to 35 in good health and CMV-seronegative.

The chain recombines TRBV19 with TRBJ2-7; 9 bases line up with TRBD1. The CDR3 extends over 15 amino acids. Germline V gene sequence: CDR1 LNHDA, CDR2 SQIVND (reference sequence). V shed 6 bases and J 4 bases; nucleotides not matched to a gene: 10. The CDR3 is CASRGTGSIGYEQYF. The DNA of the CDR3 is TGTGCCAGTAGGGGGACAGGGAGTATTGGGTACGAGCAGTACTTC.

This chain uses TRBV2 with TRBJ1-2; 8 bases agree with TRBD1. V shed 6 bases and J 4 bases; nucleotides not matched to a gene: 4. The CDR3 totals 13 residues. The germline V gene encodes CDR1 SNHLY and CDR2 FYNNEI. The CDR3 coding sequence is TGTGCCAGCAGAACCGGACAGGGCTATGGCTACACCTTC. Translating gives CASRTGQGYGYTF.